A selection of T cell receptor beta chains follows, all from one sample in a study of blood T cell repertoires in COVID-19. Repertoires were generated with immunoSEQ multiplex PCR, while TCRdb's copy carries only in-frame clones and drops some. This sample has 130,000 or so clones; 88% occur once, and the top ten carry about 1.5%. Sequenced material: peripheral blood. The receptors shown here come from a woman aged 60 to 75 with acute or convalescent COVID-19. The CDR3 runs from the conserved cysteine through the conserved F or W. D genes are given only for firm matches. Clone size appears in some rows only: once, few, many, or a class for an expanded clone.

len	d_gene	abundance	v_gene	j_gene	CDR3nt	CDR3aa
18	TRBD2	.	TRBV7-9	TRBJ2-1	TGTGCCAGCAGCTCGGAACTAGCGGGGGTGGTTTCCTACAATGAGCAGTTCTTC	CASSSELAGVVSYNEQFF
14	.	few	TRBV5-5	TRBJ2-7	TGTGCCAGCAGCATAACAGCCAACTCCTACGAGCAGTACTTC	CASSITANSYEQYF
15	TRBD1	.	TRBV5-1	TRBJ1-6	TGCGCCAGCAGCAGACAGGGACCCGAAAATTCACCCCTCCACTTT	CASSRQGPENSPLHF
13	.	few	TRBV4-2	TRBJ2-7	TGTGCCAGCAGCCAAGATAAAGGGGCCGAGCAGTACTTC	CASSQDKGAEQYF
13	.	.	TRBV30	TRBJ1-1	TGTGCCTGGAGTGTAGGCCGAGGCACTGAAGCTTTCTTT	CAWSVGRGTEAFF
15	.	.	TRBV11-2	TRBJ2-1	TGTGCCAGCAGCTTGTCTCTAGACTTCCAAAATGAGCAGTTCTTC	CASSLSLDFQNEQFF
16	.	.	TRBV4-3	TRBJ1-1	TGCGCCAGCAGCCAAGCGCCCCGTGGACAGAACACTGAAGCTTTCTTT	CASSQAPRGQNTEAFF
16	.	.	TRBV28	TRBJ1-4	TGTGCCAGCAGTTTTACGTTGGCCACCTTTCATGAAAAACTGTTTTTT	CASSFTLATFHEKLFF
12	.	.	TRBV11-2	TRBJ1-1	TGTGCCAGCAGTCCTATGAACACTGAAGCTTTCTTT	CASSPMNTEAFF
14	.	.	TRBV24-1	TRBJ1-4	TGTGCCACCAGTGACCCTCGGGTCAATGAAAAACTGTTTTTT	CATSDPRVNEKLFF
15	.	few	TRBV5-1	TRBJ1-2	TGCGCCAGCAGCTCAGGGGCAGGGGAAAGGCATGGCTACACCTTC	CASSSGAGERHGYTF
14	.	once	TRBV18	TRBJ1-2	TGTGCCAGCTCACCGGACAGAACCAACTATGGCTACACCTTC	CASSPDRTNYGYTF
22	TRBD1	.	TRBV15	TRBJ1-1	TGTGCCACCAGCAGATCCCCGAACGCGGACAGGACTGCCTATCGAGAGAACACTGAAGCTTTCTTT	CATSRSPNADRTAYRENTEAFF
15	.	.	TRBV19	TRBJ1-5	TGTGCCAGTAGTACCCGCGACATTTTCAATCAGCCCCAGCATTTT	CASSTRDIFNQPQHF
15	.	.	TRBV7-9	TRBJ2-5	TGTGCCAGCAGCCCCAGGCGGGACTCTCAAGAGACCCAGTACTTC	CASSPRRDSQETQYF
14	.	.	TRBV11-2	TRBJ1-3	TGTGCCAGCCTCTCCATGAGCTCTGGAAACACCATATATTTT	CASLSMSSGNTIYF
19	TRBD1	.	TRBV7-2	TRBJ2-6	TGTGCCAGCAGCTTAGCTGGGGGGACAGGCAACTCTGGGGCCAACGTCCTGACTTTC	CASSLAGGTGNSGANVLTF
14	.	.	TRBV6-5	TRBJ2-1	TGTGCCAGCAGTAACCCGGGGATTTACAATGAGCAGTTCTTC	CASSNPGIYNEQFF
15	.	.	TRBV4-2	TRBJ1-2	TGTGCCAGCAGCCCCCCCGCCCAGGGAGGCTATGGCTACACCTTC	CASSPPAQGGYGYTF
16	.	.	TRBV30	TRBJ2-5	TGTGCCTGGAGTGTATGGGGCAGGGTCAACCAAGAGACCCAGTACTTC	CAWSVWGRVNQETQYF
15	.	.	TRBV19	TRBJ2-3	TGTGCCAGTAGTATCAGCCCAGGGAGCACAGATACGCAGTATTTT	CASSISPGSTDTQYF
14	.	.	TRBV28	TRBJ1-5	TGTGCCAGCAGTTTACGGTTAGGCAATCAGCCCCAGCATTTT	CASSLRLGNQPQHF
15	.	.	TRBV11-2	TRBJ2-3	TGTGCCAGCAGCTTAGTAACGGGGGGCACAGATACGCAGTATTTT	CASSLVTGGTDTQYF
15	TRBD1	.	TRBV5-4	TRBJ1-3	TGTGCCAGCAGCGCCACGACAGGGGTTGGAAACACCATATATTTT	CASSATTGVGNTIYF
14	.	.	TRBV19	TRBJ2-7	TGTGCCAGTAGCCTTTGGGGGGACAGCTACGAGCAGTACTTC	CASSLWGDSYEQYF
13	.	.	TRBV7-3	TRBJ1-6	TGTGCCAGCAGTCCAGGGAATCGATCACCCCTCCACTTT	CASSPGNRSPLHF
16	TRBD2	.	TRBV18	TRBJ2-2	TGTGCCAGCTCACCACCAAGCGGGGGAGACACCGGGGAGCTGTTTTTT	CASSPPSGGDTGELFF
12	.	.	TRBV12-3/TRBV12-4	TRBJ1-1	TGTGCCAGCCCCGGAGTGAACACTGAAGCTTTCTTT	CASPGVNTEAFF
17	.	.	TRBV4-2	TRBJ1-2	TGTGCCAGCAGCCAGGGCCAGCAATTGGGCTTATACTATGGCTACACCTTC	CASSQGQQLGLYYGYTF
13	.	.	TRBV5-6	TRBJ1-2	TGTGCCAGCAGCTTTTTGACAGACTATGGCTACACCTTC	CASSFLTDYGYTF
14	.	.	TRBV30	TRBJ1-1	TGTGCCTGGAGTGAAACCATCAGGTCCAGTGAAGCTTTCTTT	CAWSETIRSSEAFF
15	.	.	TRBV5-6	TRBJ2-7	TGTGCCAGCAGCTTGGGATCATCAGGGGCCTACGAGCAGTACTTC	CASSLGSSGAYEQYF
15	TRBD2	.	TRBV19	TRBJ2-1	TGTGCCAGTAGTATGGCAGCGGGGGGGCCGGATGAGCAGTTCTTC	CASSMAAGGPDEQFF
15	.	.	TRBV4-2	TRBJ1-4	TGTGCCAGCAGCGACGGACAGTCAACTAATGAAAAACTGTTTTTT	CASSDGQSTNEKLFF
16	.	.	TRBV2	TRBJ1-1	TGTGCCAGCAGGGCCCCAGAATACGCGAGGGACACTGAAGCTTTCTTT	CASRAPEYARDTEAFF
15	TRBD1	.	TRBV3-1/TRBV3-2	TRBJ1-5	TGTGCCAGCAGCCATACCGGGACAGCAAATCAGCCCCAGCATTTT	CASSHTGTANQPQHF
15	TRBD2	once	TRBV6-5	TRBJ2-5	TGTGCCAGCAGTTCGCGGGGGGCAGGACAAGAGACCCAGTACTTC	CASSSRGAGQETQYF
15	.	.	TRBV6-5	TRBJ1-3	TGTGCCAGCAGTAACCCCACGAGCTCTGGAAACACCATATATTTT	CASSNPTSSGNTIYF
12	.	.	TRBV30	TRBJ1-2	TGTGCCTGGAGCCCACAGGGCTATGGCTACACCTTC	CAWSPQGYGYTF
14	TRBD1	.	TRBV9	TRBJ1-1	TGTGCCAGCAGCGCTACAGGGGCTGGCACTGAAGCTTTCTTT	CASSATGAGTEAFF
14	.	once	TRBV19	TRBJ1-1	TGTGCCAGTAGGGCAGTAGGGGGTTTGACTGAAGCTTTCTTT	CASRAVGGLTEAFF
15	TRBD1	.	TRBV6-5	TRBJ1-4	TGTGCCAGCAGTCATCTCAACAGGGGCCATGGGGAACTGTTTTTT	CASSHLNRGHGELFF
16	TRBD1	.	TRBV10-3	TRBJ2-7	TGTGCCATCAGTGACATCTCCGGGACAGCCTCCTACGAGCAGTACTTC	CAISDISGTASYEQYF
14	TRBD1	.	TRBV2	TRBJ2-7	TGTGCCAGCAGGGCTCGACAGGGATCCTACGAGCAGTACTTC	CASRARQGSYEQYF
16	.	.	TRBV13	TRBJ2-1	TGTGCCAGCAGCCCCCGGGGGGCACGAACCTACAATGAGCAGTTCTTC	CASSPRGARTYNEQFF
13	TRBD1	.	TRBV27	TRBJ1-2	TGTGCCAGCAGTTCGGGACAGGGGGCTGGCTACACCTTC	CASSSGQGAGYTF
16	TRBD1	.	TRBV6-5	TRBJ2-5	TGTGCCAGCAGTTACTCTCCGGCAGGGGGAAAAGAGACCCAGTACTTC	CASSYSPAGGKETQYF
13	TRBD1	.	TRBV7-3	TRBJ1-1	TGTGCCAGCAGCCCCAGGGGGCTCGCTGAAGCTTTCTTT	CASSPRGLAEAFF
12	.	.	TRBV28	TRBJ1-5	TGTGCCAGCAGTTTATCGGGTCAGCCCCAGCATTTT	CASSLSGQPQHF
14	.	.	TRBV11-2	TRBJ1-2	TGTGCCAGCAGCCCTTTACAGGGAAGAGGCGGCTACACCTTC	CASSPLQGRGGYTF
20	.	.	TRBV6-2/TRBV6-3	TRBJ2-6	TGTGCCAGCAGTTATTTGCTTAACAGGGTGCGCCCCTCTGGGGCCAACGTCCTGACTTTC	CASSYLLNRVRPSGANVLTF
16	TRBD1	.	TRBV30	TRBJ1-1	TGTGCCTGGAGTGTACTGTGGGACAGGGGGCGGACTGAAGCTTTCTTT	CAWSVLWDRGRTEAFF
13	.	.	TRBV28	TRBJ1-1	TGTGCCAGCAGTTTATACCGTGTCGGTGAAGCTTTCTTT	CASSLYRVGEAFF
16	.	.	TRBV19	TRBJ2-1	TGTGCCAGTAGTATCCAGGCGACAGGACGTTACAATGAGCAGTTCTTC	CASSIQATGRYNEQFF
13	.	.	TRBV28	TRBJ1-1	TGTGCCACCGAGAGGGGAGGGAACACTGAAGCTTTCTTT	CATERGGNTEAFF